The clone carrying this T cell receptor (beta chain) was seen once. Its cognate antigen is unknown. This specimen belongs to a study of cytomegalovirus exposure and HLA in healthy donors. Germline-derived CDR1 and CDR2 are SGHNT and YYREEE (reference sequence). Deletions cut 3 bases from V and 3 bases from J, with 18 bases between. The CDR3 sequence is 16 residues long. Whole-study results and caveats: Available immune exposure information covered CMV serostatus only. The authors assumed roughly uniform sequencing depth across donors for presence/absence analyses.

This PCR relied on a set of 60 Vbeta primers and 13 Jbeta primers. Data came from immunoSEQ multiplex PCR; TCRdb stores just in-frame clones and leaves some out. The sample includes 130,000 or so clones, 78% of them seen just once. The chain combines TRBV5-4 with TRBJ1-1; tentative D call: TRBD1 (6 bases). The receptor was derived from a woman aged 18-29 years in good health and CMV-seronegative. Sample: PBMCs. This chain's CDR3 is CASSSLQGGLDTEAFF. CDR3 coding DNA: TGTGCCAGCAGCTCCTTACAGGGAGGGTTGGACACTGAAGCTTTCTTT.